A selection of T cell receptor beta chains follows, all from one sample in a study of blood T cell repertoires in COVID-19. Profiling relied on immunoSEQ multiplex PCR, and the TCRdb table lists in-frame clones only, not all of them. The table includes 250,000 to 300,000 clones, over 75% detected once. The material sequenced was PBMCs or T cells enriched from blood (not recorded which). Every receptor here comes from a woman aged 50 to 60 who had recovered from COVID-19. Each CDR3 is given with its conserved first and last residue. Fields, in order: J gene, D gene, clone size, V gene, CDR3 DNA, CDR3 protein. A D gene is named only where the DNA matches it firmly. Clone size, where shown, is once, few, many, or a class for clones that have expanded.

J: TRBJ1-5
D: TRBD1
size: NA
V: TRBV19
DNA: TGTGCCAGTAGTATAGGAGGCGGCAGGGGGCTTGCTCAGCCCCAGCATTTT
CDR3: CASSIGGGRGLAQPQHF

J: TRBJ2-7
D: TRBD2
size: NA
V: TRBV4-1
DNA: TGCGCCAGCAGCCAAGAGACTAGCGACCCCTACGAGCAGTACTTC
CDR3: CASSQETSDPYEQYF

J: TRBJ2-3
D: NA
size: NA
V: TRBV6-5
DNA: TGTGCCAGCAGTTACACTTTTACAGATACGCAGTATTTT
CDR3: CASSYTFTDTQYF

J: TRBJ2-7
D: TRBD2
size: NA
V: TRBV27
DNA: TGTGCCAGCGGTTATAGCGGGAGGAGTTACGAGCAGTACTTC
CDR3: CASGYSGRSYEQYF

J: TRBJ1-6
D: TRBD1
size: NA
V: TRBV7-9
DNA: TGTGCCAGCAGAACCGGACAGGGAAATTCACCCCTCCACTTT
CDR3: CASRTGQGNSPLHF

J: TRBJ2-2
D: TRBD2
size: NA
V: TRBV9
DNA: TGTGCCAGCAGCGTAGGGCCTAGCGGTAGGGGCACCGGGGAGCTGTTTTTT
CDR3: CASSVGPSGRGTGELFF

J: TRBJ2-7
D: TRBD2
size: NA
V: TRBV6-6
DNA: TGTGCCAGCAGTTACCCGAGCGGGATGAACTACGAGCAGTACTTC
CDR3: CASSYPSGMNYEQYF

J: TRBJ2-1
D: NA
size: NA
V: TRBV5-1
DNA: TGCGCCAGCATTCCGGGATTAACCAGCCATGAGCAGTTCTTC
CDR3: CASIPGLTSHEQFF

J: TRBJ2-3
D: NA
size: NA
V: TRBV25-1
DNA: TGTGCCAGCAGTGACCCAGGAGGGACAGATACGCAGTATTTT
CDR3: CASSDPGGTDTQYF

J: TRBJ2-5
D: TRBD2
size: NA
V: TRBV5-1
DNA: TGCGCCAGCAGCTTGGAGCCAGCGGGAGCGGCTGAGACCCAGTACTTC
CDR3: CASSLEPAGAAETQYF

J: TRBJ2-1
D: TRBD2
size: NA
V: TRBV28
DNA: TGTGCCAGCAGTTTATCACTATTACTTCGGCGGGAGGGCTCCTACAATGAGCAGTTCTTC
CDR3: CASSLSLLLRREGSYNEQFF

J: TRBJ2-7
D: TRBD2
size: NA
V: TRBV27
DNA: TGTGCCAGCAGTGCGACTAGCGGCTCCTACGAGCAGTACTTC
CDR3: CASSATSGSYEQYF

J: TRBJ1-1
D: TRBD1
size: NA
V: TRBV12-5
DNA: TGTGCTAGTGGTTTGGTACGGTTAGGGACGACAGATGGGACAGCGGCTTTCTTT
CDR3: CASGLVRLGTTDGTAAFF

J: TRBJ2-1
D: TRBD2
size: NA
V: TRBV5-1
DNA: TGCGCCAGCAGCTTGTTGTCGGGGACTAGGAATGAGCAGTTCTTC
CDR3: CASSLLSGTRNEQFF

J: TRBJ1-5
D: NA
size: few
V: TRBV2
DNA: TGTGCCAGTACGACAGACGGCAATCAGCCCCAGCATTTT
CDR3: CASTTDGNQPQHF

J: TRBJ2-5
D: TRBD2
size: NA
V: TRBV28
DNA: TGTGCCAGCAGTTTAGGACTAGCGCAGTACCAAGAGACCCAGTACTTC
CDR3: CASSLGLAQYQETQYF

J: TRBJ2-2
D: NA
size: once
V: TRBV6-4
DNA: TGTGCCAGCAGTGCCGAGGGCACCGGGGAGCTGTTTTTT
CDR3: CASSAEGTGELFF

J: TRBJ1-3
D: TRBD1
size: NA
V: TRBV5-1
DNA: TGCGCCAGCAGCGTGACAGGGGTTTTGAGTGGAAACACCATATATTTT
CDR3: CASSVTGVLSGNTIYF

J: TRBJ2-1
D: TRBD2
size: NA
V: TRBV5-1
DNA: TGCGCCAGCATCCCCGGGGGGGGGAGCTACAATGAGCAGTTCTTC
CDR3: CASIPGGGSYNEQFF

J: TRBJ1-5
D: TRBD1
size: NA
V: TRBV18
DNA: TGTGCCAGCTCACCCCCCCTTCGACAGGGTTTATATCAGCCCCAGCATTTT
CDR3: CASSPPLRQGLYQPQHF

J: TRBJ1-6
D: NA
size: once
V: TRBV28
DNA: TGTGCCAGCAGTTTATCTTCACAGGGCTCCTATAATTCACCCCTCCACTTT
CDR3: CASSLSSQGSYNSPLHF

J: TRBJ2-2
D: NA
size: NA
V: TRBV24-1
DNA: TGTGCCACCAGTGATTTGACGGACAGGAACACCGGGGAGCTGTTTTTT
CDR3: CATSDLTDRNTGELFF

J: TRBJ2-3
D: NA
size: NA
V: TRBV5-1
DNA: TGCGCCAGCAGCTTAAACGGGGATACGCAGTATTTT
CDR3: CASSLNGDTQYF

J: TRBJ1-5
D: TRBD1
size: NA
V: TRBV7-8
DNA: TGTGCCAGCAGCTTTGGACAGGCAATTAGCAATCAGCCCCAGCATTTT
CDR3: CASSFGQAISNQPQHF

J: TRBJ2-2
D: NA
size: NA
V: TRBV6-5
DNA: TGTGCCAGCTTACCTACAGGGACCGGGGAGCTGTTTTTT
CDR3: CASLPTGTGELFF

J: TRBJ2-1
D: NA
size: few
V: TRBV4-2
DNA: TGTGCCAGCAGCTTTACCGGGACTGGGGGATACAATGAGCAGTTCTTC
CDR3: CASSFTGTGGYNEQFF

J: TRBJ2-3
D: TRBD2
size: NA
V: TRBV30
DNA: TGTGCCTGGAACGACGGGAGGGCAAAAGATACGCAGTATTTT
CDR3: CAWNDGRAKDTQYF

J: TRBJ2-7
D: NA
size: few
V: TRBV18
DNA: TGTGCCAGCTCCCCTAATAGCGGAGGTTTCTACGAGCAGTACTTC
CDR3: CASSPNSGGFYEQYF

J: TRBJ1-2
D: NA
size: NA
V: TRBV7-9
DNA: TGTGCCAGCAGCGGAGATTACTATGGCTACACCTTC
CDR3: CASSGDYYGYTF

J: TRBJ1-5
D: NA
size: NA
V: TRBV18
DNA: TGTGCCAGCTCACCACCGACGGGGGGGATCAATCAGCCCCAGCATTTT
CDR3: CASSPPTGGINQPQHF

J: TRBJ1-2
D: NA
size: NA
V: TRBV5-6
DNA: TGTGCCAGCAGCTTGGGTGAGTCCTATGGCTACACCTTC
CDR3: CASSLGESYGYTF

J: TRBJ2-5
D: TRBD2
size: few
V: TRBV5-3
DNA: TGTGCCAGAAGCTTGATGGGGGAGGGGAAACAAGAGACCCAGTACTTC
CDR3: CARSLMGEGKQETQYF

J: TRBJ2-1
D: TRBD1
size: NA
V: TRBV9
DNA: TGTGCCAGCAGCTCCCCCGGGACAGGCTCCTACAATGAGCAGTTCTTC
CDR3: CASSSPGTGSYNEQFF

J: TRBJ2-1
D: NA
size: NA
V: TRBV12-5
DNA: TGTGCTAGTGGCCGGGGTGGGGAGCAGTTCTTC
CDR3: CASGRGGEQFF

J: TRBJ1-6
D: NA
size: NA
V: TRBV30
DNA: TGTGCCTGGAGTGTAAGTCTAAGCGGAAATTCACCCCTCCACTTT
CDR3: CAWSVSLSGNSPLHF

J: TRBJ2-3
D: NA
size: once
V: TRBV13
DNA: TGTGCCAGCAGCCTGAGGGGGTTAGATACGCAGTATTTT
CDR3: CASSLRGLDTQYF

J: TRBJ1-6
D: NA
size: NA
V: TRBV7-8
DNA: TGTGCCAGCAGCCCCCAGGGGCGAAATTCACCCCTCCACTTT
CDR3: CASSPQGRNSPLHF

J: TRBJ1-3
D: NA
size: NA
V: TRBV18
DNA: TGTGCCAGCTCCGATGGACACCTCTCTGGAAACACCATATATTTT
CDR3: CASSDGHLSGNTIYF

J: TRBJ2-1
D: NA
size: NA
V: TRBV4-1
DNA: TGCGCCAGCAGCCAAGATCACGGGACTGACTCGCAGTTCTTC
CDR3: CASSQDHGTDSQFF

J: TRBJ2-1
D: TRBD2
size: NA
V: TRBV7-7
DNA: TGTGCTAGCAGCTTAGAACTAGCGGGAGTGTATGAGCAGTTCTTC
CDR3: CASSLELAGVYEQFF

J: TRBJ1-6
D: NA
size: NA
V: TRBV7-2
DNA: TGTGCCAGCAGCTTGATCCTTACGGGGGTGTCACCCCTCCACTTT
CDR3: CASSLILTGVSPLHF

J: TRBJ1-4
D: TRBD1
size: few
V: TRBV28
DNA: TGTGCCAGCAGTCTAATCGGACAGGCTGTCGGGGAAAAACTGTTTTTT
CDR3: CASSLIGQAVGEKLFF

J: TRBJ2-3
D: NA
size: NA
V: TRBV4-1
DNA: TGCGCCAGCAGCCAAGATCGTGCGGGGGCCGGGGAAGATACGCAGTATTTT
CDR3: CASSQDRAGAGEDTQYF

J: TRBJ1-1
D: NA
size: NA
V: TRBV6-5
DNA: TGTGCCAGCATGAGGACAGTCAACACTGAAGCTTTCTTT
CDR3: CASMRTVNTEAFF

J: TRBJ2-2
D: NA
size: NA
V: TRBV27
DNA: TGTGCCACCAGTTTAACCTCGGGAGTTTCAACCGGGGAGCTGTTTTTT
CDR3: CATSLTSGVSTGELFF

J: TRBJ2-1
D: TRBD2
size: few
V: TRBV7-9
DNA: TGTGCCAGCAGCTTAGCCCGACTAGCGGGGGGGAAGGAGCAGTTCTTC
CDR3: CASSLARLAGGKEQFF

J: TRBJ2-7
D: NA
size: NA
V: TRBV3-1/TRBV3-2
DNA: TGTGCCAGCAGCCGACGAGGCCAGCGCGATATATCTCGGCAGTACTTC
CDR3: CASSRRGQRDISRQYF

J: TRBJ2-2
D: TRBD1
size: NA
V: TRBV6-5
DNA: TGTGCCAGCAGAAGGACAGGGATGAGGACCGGGGAGCTGTTTTTT
CDR3: CASRRTGMRTGELFF

J: TRBJ2-3
D: NA
size: NA
V: TRBV27
DNA: TGTGCCAGCAGTCCCCGCAACGGCCAAGGGATTGACGGGAACACAGATACGCAGTATTTT
CDR3: CASSPRNGQGIDGNTDTQYF

J: TRBJ2-7
D: TRBD1
size: NA
V: TRBV6-5
DNA: TGTGCCAGCAGTTTCGGACAGGGGGCGCAGAACGAGCAGTACTTC
CDR3: CASSFGQGAQNEQYF

J: TRBJ1-5
D: NA
size: NA
V: TRBV28
DNA: TGTGCCAGCACGTCGGGGGGTAGCAATCAGCCCCAGCATTTT
CDR3: CASTSGGSNQPQHF

J: TRBJ2-1
D: NA
size: NA
V: TRBV29-1
DNA: TGCAGCGTTGTAACTAGTGAGAGCTCCTACAATGAGCAGTTCTTC
CDR3: CSVVTSESSYNEQFF

J: TRBJ1-2
D: NA
size: NA
V: TRBV3-1/TRBV3-2
DNA: TGTGCCAGCAGCCTGGGGGGGGGCACCTATGGCTACACCTTC
CDR3: CASSLGGGTYGYTF

J: TRBJ2-3
D: NA
size: NA
V: TRBV27
DNA: TGTGCCAGCAGTAAAACCCGCAGGGTCGCTACAGCCACAGATACGCAGTATTTT
CDR3: CASSKTRRVATATDTQYF

J: TRBJ2-1
D: TRBD1
size: NA
V: TRBV6-5
DNA: TGTGCCAGCAGTATTCGGGACAGGGTTTACAATGAGCAGTTCTTC
CDR3: CASSIRDRVYNEQFF

J: TRBJ2-1
D: TRBD2
size: NA
V: TRBV15
DNA: TGTGCCACCAGCAGATCCAGACTAGCGGGATCCCGCAATGAGCAGTTCTTC
CDR3: CATSRSRLAGSRNEQFF

J: TRBJ2-3
D: TRBD2
size: NA
V: TRBV5-1
DNA: TGCGCCAGCAGCTTGGTTAGCGGGAGTAGTACAGATACGCAGTATTTT
CDR3: CASSLVSGSSTDTQYF

J: TRBJ2-1
D: NA
size: NA
V: TRBV2
DNA: TGTGCCAGCGCTGCTGCGGAAAGCTCCTACAATGAGCAGTTCTTC
CDR3: CASAAAESSYNEQFF

J: TRBJ2-3
D: NA
size: NA
V: TRBV2
DNA: TGTGCCAGCAGTAATGGAGAAACGGAGACAGATACGCAGTATTTT
CDR3: CASSNGETETDTQYF